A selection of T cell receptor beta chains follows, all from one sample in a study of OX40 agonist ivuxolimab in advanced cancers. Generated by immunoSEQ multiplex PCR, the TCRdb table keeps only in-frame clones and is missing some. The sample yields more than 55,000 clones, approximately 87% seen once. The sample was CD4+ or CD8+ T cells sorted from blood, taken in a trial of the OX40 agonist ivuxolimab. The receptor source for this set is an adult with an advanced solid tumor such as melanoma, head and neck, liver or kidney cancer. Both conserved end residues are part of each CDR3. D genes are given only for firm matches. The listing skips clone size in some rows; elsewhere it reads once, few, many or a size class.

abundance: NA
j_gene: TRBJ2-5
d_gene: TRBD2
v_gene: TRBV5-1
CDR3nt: TGCGCCAGCAGCCGATCAACTAGCGTAGGAGAGACCCAGTACTTC
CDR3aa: CASSRSTSVGETQYF

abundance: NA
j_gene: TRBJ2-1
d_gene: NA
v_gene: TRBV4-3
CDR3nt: TGCGCCAGCAGCCAAGGGGGGAGCTCCTACAATGAGCAGTTCTTC
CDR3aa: CASSQGGSSYNEQFF

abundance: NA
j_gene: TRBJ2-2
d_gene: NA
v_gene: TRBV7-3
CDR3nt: TGTGCCAGCAGCGCCCAGACCGCGAACACCGGGGAGCTGTTTTTT
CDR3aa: CASSAQTANTGELFF

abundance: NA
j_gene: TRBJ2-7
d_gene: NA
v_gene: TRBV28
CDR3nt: TGTGCCAGCAGTCACCGCAACAGGGCGTCCTACGAGCAGTACTTC
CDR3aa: CASSHRNRASYEQYF

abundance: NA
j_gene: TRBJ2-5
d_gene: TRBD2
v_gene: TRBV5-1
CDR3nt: TGCGCCAGCAGCTTAAGACTAGCCGAGACCCAGTACTTC
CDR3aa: CASSLRLAETQYF

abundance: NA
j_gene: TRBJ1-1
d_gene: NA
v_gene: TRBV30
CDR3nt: TGTGCCTGGAGTGTAAGGTCTAGGTGGGGGTCGGTAGCTTTCTTT
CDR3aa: CAWSVRSRWGSVAFF

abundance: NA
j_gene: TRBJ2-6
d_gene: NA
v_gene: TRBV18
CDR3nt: TGTGCCAGCTCACAGGACTCTGGGGCCAACGTCCTGACTTTC
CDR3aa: CASSQDSGANVLTF

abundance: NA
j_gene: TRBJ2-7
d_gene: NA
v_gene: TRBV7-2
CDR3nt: TGTGCCAGCAGCTTACTTCTATACGAGCAGTACTTC
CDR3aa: CASSLLLYEQYF

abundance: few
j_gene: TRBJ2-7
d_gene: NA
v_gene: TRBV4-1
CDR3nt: TGCGCCAGCAGCCAAGATTGGCCGGGGGTGACCTCCTACGAGCAGTACTTC
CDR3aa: CASSQDWPGVTSYEQYF

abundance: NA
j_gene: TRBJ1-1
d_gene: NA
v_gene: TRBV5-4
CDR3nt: TGTGCCAGCAGTCGGGACCGTTATTCGGGCACTGAAGCTTTCTTT
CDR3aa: CASSRDRYSGTEAFF

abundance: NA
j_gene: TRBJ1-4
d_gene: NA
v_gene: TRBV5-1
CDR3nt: TGCGCCAGCAGCTTTACAGGAATTAATGAAAAACTGTTTTTT
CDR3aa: CASSFTGINEKLFF

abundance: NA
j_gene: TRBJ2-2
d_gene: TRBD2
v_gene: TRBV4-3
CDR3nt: TGCGCCAGCAGCCAAGTAGGACTAGCGGACACCGGGGAGCTGTTTTTT
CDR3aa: CASSQVGLADTGELFF

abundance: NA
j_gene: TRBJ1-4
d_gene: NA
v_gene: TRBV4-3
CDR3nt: TGCGCCAGCAGCCAGATGGGGAGGGGTAATGAAAAACTGTTTTTT
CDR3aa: CASSQMGRGNEKLFF

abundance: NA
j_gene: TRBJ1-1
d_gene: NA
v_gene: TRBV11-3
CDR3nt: TGTGCCAGCAGCTTAGGGGGGTCGAACACTGAAGCTTTCTTT
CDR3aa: CASSLGGSNTEAFF

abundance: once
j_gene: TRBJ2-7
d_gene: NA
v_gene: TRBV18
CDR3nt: TGTGCCAGCTCGGCCGGGACGGTAACCTACGAGCAGTACTTC
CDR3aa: CASSAGTVTYEQYF

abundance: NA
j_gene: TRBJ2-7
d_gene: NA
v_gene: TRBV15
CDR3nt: TGTGCCACCAGCAGAGATCGGGGTAGCGGTATCCTCTACGAGCAGTACTTC
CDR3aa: CATSRDRGSGILYEQYF

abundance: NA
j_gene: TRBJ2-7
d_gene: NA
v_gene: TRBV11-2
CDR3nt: TGTGCCAGCAGCTTAGGGGCCTACGAGCAGTACTTC
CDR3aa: CASSLGAYEQYF

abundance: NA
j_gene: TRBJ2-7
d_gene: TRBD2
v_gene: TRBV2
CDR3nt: TGTGCCAGCAGGGGGACTAGCGGGAGAGGCTACGAGCAGTACTTC
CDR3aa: CASRGTSGRGYEQYF

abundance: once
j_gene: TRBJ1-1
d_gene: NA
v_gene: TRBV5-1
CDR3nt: TGCGCCAGCAGCTGGGGTTTGGGGGGAACTGAAGCTTTCTTT
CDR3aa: CASSWGLGGTEAFF

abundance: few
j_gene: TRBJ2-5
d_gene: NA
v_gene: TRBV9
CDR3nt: TGTGCCAGCAGCGTAACCGGGACCCACTTAGGGGAGACCCAGTACTTC
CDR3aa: CASSVTGTHLGETQYF

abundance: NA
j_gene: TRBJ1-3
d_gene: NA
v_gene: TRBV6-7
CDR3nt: TGTGCCAGCAGCCAGGGCCTCTCTGGAAACACCATATATTTT
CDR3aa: CASSQGLSGNTIYF

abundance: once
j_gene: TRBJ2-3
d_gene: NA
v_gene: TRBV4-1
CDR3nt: TGCGCCAGCAGCCAAAGGGGGGCCCAGGGTACAGATACGCAGTATTTT
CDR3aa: CASSQRGAQGTDTQYF

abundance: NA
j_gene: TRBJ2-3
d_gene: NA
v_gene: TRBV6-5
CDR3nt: TGTGCCAGCAGTTACTCGAGTTATGGGGTCACAGATACGCAGTATTTT
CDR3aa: CASSYSSYGVTDTQYF

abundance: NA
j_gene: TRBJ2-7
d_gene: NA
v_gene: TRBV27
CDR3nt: TGTGCCAGCAGTGCCCCTAGTACCGAGCAGTACTTC
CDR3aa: CASSAPSTEQYF

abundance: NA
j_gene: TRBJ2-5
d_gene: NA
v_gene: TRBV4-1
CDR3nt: TGCGCCAGCAGCCAAGTAACGGGACAACAAGAGACCCAGTACTTC
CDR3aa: CASSQVTGQQETQYF

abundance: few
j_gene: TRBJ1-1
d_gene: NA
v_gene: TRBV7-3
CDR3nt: TGTGCCAGCAGCTTAAAAATTGGGACTGAAGCTTTCTTT
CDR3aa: CASSLKIGTEAFF

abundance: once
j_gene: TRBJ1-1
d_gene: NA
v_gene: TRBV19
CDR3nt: TGTGCCAGTAGTGTAAGGGCAGGGGAGGCGTTGGACACTGAAGCTTTCTTT
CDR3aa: CASSVRAGEALDTEAFF

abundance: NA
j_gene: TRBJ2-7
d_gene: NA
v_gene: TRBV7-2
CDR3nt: TGTGCCAGCAGCTTAGCGGCTAGCGCGGCCTACGAGCAGTACTTC
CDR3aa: CASSLAASAAYEQYF

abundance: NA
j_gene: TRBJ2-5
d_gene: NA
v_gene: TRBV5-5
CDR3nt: TGTGCCAGCAGCCCCGGGACATCCCAAGAGACCCAGTACTTC
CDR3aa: CASSPGTSQETQYF

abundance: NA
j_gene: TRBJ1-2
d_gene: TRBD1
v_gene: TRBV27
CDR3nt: TGTGCCAGCAGCCTCCGGGCAGGGGACAGTTACAATGGCTACACCTTC
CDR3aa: CASSLRAGDSYNGYTF

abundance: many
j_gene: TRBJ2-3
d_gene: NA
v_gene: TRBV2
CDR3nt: TGTGCCAGCGGACCGCTAGATACGCAGTATTTT
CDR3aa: CASGPLDTQYF

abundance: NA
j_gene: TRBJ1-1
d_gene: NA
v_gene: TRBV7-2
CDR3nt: TGTGCCACCTCAGTGTGGCTTAACACTGAAGCTTTCTTT
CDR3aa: CATSVWLNTEAFF

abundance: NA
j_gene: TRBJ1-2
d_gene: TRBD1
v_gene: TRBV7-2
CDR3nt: TGTGCCAGCAGCTTAGGAGGACAGGGAAGTTCTGGCTACACCTTC
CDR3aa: CASSLGGQGSSGYTF

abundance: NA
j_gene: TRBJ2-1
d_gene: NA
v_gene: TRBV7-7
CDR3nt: TGTGCTAGCAGCTTAGCGCATTTGGGGGGCCCCTGGGGTGAGCAGTTCTTC
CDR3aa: CASSLAHLGGPWGEQFF

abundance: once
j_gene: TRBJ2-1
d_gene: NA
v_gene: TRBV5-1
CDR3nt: TGCGCCAGCAGCTTGGGGGTGGGGCAGGGATTCAATGAGCAGTTCTTC
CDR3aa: CASSLGVGQGFNEQFF

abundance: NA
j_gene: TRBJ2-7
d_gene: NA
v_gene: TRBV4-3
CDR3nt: TGCGCCAGCAGCCAAGAAACCAGCTCCTACGAGCAGTACTTC
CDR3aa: CASSQETSSYEQYF

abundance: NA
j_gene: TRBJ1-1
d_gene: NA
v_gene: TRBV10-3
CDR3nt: TGTGCCATCAGTTCCGGGACGGGGAACACTGAAGCTTTCTTT
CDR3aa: CAISSGTGNTEAFF

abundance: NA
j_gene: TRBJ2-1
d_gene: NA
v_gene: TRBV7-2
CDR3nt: TGTGCCAGCAGCTCCTTGGGAAGGTACAATGAGCAGTTCTTC
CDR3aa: CASSSLGRYNEQFF

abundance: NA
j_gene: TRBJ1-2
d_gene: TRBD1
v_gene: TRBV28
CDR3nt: TGTGCCAGCAGTTTGACAGGGCAGTACGGCTACACCTTC
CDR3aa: CASSLTGQYGYTF

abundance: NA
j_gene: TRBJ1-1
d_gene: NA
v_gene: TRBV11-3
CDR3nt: TGTGCCAGCAGTCCTGGAGCGAACGGGATGACTGAAGCTTTCTTT
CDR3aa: CASSPGANGMTEAFF

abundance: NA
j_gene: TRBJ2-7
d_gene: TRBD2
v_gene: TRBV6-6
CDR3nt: TGTGCCAGCAGTTACCTGAAAACTAGCGGGAGCTACGAGCAGTACTTC
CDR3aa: CASSYLKTSGSYEQYF

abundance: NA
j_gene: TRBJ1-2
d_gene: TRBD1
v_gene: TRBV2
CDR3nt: TGTGCCAGCAGAGGACAGGGGGACTATGGCTACACCTTC
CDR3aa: CASRGQGDYGYTF

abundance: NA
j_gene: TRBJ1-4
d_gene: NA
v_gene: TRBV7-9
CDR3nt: TGTGCCAGCAGCTTAGGGCAGGCTAATGAAAAACTGTTTTTT
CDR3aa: CASSLGQANEKLFF